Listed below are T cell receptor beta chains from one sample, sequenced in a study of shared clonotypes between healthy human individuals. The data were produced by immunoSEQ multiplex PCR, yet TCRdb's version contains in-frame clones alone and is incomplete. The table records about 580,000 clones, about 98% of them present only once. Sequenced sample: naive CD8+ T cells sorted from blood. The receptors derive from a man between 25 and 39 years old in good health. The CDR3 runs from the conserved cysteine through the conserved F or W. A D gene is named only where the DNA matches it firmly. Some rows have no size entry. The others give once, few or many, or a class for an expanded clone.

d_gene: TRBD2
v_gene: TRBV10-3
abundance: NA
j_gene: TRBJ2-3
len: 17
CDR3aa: CAISELAGVPGQNTQYF
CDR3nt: TGTGCCATCAGTGAACTAGCGGGAGTTCCGGGGCAAAATACGCAGTATTTT

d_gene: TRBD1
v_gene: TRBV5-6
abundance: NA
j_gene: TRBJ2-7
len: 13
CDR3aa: CASSLPAGGEQYF
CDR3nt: TGTGCCAGCAGTTTACCTGCAGGGGGCGAGCAGTACTTC

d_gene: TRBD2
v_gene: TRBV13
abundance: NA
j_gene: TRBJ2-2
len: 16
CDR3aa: CASSSGDSGIIGELFF
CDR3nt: TGTGCCAGCAGCTCTGGCGATAGCGGGATAATCGGGGAGCTGTTTTTT

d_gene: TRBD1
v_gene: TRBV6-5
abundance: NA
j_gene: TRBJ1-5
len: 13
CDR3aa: CASKGQGHQPQHF
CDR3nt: TGTGCCAGCAAGGGACAGGGCCATCAGCCCCAGCATTTT

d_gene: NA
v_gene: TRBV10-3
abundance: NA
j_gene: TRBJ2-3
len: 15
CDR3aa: CAISPRTHNTDTQYF
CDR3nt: TGTGCCATCAGTCCACGGACCCACAACACAGATACGCAGTATTTT

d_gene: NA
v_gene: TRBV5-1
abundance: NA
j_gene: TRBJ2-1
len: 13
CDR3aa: CASSPRDFNEQFF
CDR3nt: TGCGCCAGCAGCCCTAGGGACTTCAATGAGCAGTTCTTC

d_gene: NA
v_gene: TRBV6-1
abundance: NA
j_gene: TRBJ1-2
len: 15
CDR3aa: CASSEWDNSNYGYTF
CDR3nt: TGTGCCAGCAGCGAGTGGGACAACTCTAACTATGGCTACACCTTC

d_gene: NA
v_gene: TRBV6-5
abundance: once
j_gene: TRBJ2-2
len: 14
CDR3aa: CASFRGADTGELFF
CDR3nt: TGTGCCAGTTTCAGGGGCGCGGACACCGGGGAGCTGTTTTTT

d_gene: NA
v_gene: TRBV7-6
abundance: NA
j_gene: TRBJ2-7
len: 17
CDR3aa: CASSLARGPGGAYEQYF
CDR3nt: TGTGCCAGCAGCTTAGCAAGGGGCCCCGGTGGAGCCTACGAGCAGTACTTC

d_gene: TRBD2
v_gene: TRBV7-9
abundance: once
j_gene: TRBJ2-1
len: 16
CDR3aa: CASSGIRTSGYNEQFF
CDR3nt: TGTGCCAGCAGCGGAATTAGGACTAGCGGCTACAATGAGCAGTTCTTC

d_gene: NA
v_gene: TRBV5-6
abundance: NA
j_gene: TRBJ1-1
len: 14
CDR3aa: CASTRGAGNTEAFF
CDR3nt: TGTGCCAGCACTCGGGGTGCTGGGAACACTGAAGCTTTCTTT

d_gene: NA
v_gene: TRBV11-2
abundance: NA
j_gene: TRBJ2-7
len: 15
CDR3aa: CASSSTLDREGLQYF
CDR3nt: TGTGCCAGCAGCTCCACGCTGGACAGGGAGGGATTACAGTACTTC

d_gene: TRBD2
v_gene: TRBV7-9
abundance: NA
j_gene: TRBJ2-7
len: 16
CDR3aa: CASSLAGLAGDYEQYF
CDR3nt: TGTGCCAGCAGCTTAGCCGGACTAGCGGGAGACTACGAGCAGTACTTC

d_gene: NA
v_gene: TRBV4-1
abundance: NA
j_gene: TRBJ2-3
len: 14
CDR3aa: CASSQTFGTDTQYF
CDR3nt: TGCGCCAGCAGCCAGACTTTTGGCACAGATACGCAGTATTTT

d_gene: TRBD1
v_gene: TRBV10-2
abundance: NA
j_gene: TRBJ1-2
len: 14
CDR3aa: CASRQGALGYGYTF
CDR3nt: TGCGCCAGCCGACAGGGGGCTTTAGGGTATGGCTACACCTTC

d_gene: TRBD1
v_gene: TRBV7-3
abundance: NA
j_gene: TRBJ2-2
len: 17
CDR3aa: CASSSSSGTANTGELFF
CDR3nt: TGTGCCAGCAGCTCCTCCTCCGGGACAGCGAACACCGGGGAGCTGTTTTTT

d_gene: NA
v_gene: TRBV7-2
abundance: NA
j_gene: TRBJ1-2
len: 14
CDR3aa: CASKRDHSSYGYTF
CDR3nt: TGTGCCAGCAAGCGAGATCATTCCTCCTATGGCTACACCTTC

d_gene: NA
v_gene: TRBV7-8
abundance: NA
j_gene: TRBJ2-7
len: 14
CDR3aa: CASSFPGNSYEQYF
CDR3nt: TGTGCCAGCAGCTTTCCAGGGAACTCCTACGAGCAGTACTTC

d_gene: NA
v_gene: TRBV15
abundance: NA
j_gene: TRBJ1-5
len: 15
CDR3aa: CATSRDKGMGQPQHF
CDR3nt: TGTGCCACCAGCAGAGATAAAGGGATGGGTCAGCCCCAGCATTTT

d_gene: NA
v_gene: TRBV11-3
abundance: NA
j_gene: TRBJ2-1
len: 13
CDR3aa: CASSASWADEQFF
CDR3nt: TGTGCCAGCAGCGCCTCCTGGGCTGATGAGCAGTTCTTC

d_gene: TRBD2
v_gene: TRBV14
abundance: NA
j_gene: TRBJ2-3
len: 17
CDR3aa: CASSQLTSGSKADTQYF
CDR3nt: TGTGCCAGCAGCCAACTGACTAGCGGCAGCAAGGCAGATACGCAGTATTTT

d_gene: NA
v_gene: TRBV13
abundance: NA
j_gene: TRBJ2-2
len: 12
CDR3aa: CASSRRDGELFF
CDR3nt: TGTGCCAGCAGCCGACGAGACGGGGAGCTGTTTTTT

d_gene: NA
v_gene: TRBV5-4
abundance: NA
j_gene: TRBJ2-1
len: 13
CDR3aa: CASSFEGGHEQFF
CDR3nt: TGTGCCAGCAGCTTTGAGGGTGGCCATGAGCAGTTCTTC

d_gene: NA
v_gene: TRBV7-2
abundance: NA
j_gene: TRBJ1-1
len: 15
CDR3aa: CASSLVEGWNTEAFF
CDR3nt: TGTGCCAGCAGCTTAGTGGAGGGGTGGAACACTGAAGCTTTCTTT

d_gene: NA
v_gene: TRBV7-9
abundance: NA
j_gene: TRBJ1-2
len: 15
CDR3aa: CASSLAGKGHYGYTF
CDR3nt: TGTGCCAGCAGCTTAGCAGGGAAGGGTCACTATGGCTACACCTTC

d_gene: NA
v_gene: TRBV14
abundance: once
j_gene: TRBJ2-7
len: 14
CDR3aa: CASNEAGPSYEQYF
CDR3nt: TGTGCCAGTAATGAGGCGGGGCCATCCTACGAGCAGTACTTC

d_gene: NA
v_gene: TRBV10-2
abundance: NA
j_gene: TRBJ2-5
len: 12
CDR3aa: CASKTVGETQYF
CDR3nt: TGCGCCAGCAAGACGGTTGGGGAGACCCAGTACTTC

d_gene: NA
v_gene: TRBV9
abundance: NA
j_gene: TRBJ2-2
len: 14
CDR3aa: CASSVGGGTGELFF
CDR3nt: TGTGCCAGCAGCGTCGGTGGTGGGACCGGGGAGCTGTTTTTT

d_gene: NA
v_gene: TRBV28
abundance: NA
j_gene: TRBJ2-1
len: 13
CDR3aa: CASSRRQHNEQFF
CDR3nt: TGTGCCAGCAGTCGACGACAGCACAATGAGCAGTTCTTC

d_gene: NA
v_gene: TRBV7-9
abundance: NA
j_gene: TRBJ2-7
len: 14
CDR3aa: CASSLGQGLKEQYF
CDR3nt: TGTGCCAGCAGCTTAGGACAGGGACTAAAGGAGCAGTACTTC

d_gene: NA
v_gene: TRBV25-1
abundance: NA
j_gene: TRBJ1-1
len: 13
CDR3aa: CASSESPGGEAFF
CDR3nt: TGTGCCAGCAGTGAATCCCCTGGTGGGGAAGCTTTCTTT

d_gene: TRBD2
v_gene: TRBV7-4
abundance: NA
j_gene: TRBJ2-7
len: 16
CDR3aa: CASSTGLAGGSYEQYF
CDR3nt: TGTGCCAGCAGCACCGGACTAGCGGGAGGGTCCTACGAGCAGTACTTC

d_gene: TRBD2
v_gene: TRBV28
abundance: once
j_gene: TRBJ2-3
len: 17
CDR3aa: CASSLAGETSGRTAQYF
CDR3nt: TGTGCCAGCAGTTTGGCGGGCGAGACTAGCGGGAGGACTGCGCAGTATTTT

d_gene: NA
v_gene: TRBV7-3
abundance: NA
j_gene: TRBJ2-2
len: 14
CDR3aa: CASSSLGLTGELFF
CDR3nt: TGTGCCAGCAGCTCGCTAGGTCTCACCGGGGAGCTGTTTTTT

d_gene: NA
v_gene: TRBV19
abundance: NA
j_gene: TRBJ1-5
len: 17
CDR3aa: CASSVPWTEYSNQPQHF
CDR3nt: TGTGCCAGTAGTGTCCCGTGGACAGAATATAGCAATCAGCCCCAGCATTTT

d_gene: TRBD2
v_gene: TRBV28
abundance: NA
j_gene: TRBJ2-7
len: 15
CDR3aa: CASSLLVAGTYEQYF
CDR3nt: TGTGCCAGCAGTTTATTAGTAGCGGGAACCTACGAGCAGTACTTC

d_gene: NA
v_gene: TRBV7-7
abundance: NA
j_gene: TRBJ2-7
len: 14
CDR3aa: CASSPSNSYNEQFF
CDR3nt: TGTGCTAGCAGCCCCTCAAACTCCTACAATGAGCAGTTCTTT

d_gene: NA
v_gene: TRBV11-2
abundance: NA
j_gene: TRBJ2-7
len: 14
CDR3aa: CASSPGPMAYEQYF
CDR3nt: TGTGCCAGCAGCCCAGGGCCTATGGCCTACGAGCAGTACTTC

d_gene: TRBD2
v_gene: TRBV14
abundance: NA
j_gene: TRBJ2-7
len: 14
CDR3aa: CASGGTSGRYEQYF
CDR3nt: TGTGCCAGCGGGGGGACTAGCGGCCGGTACGAGCAGTACTTC

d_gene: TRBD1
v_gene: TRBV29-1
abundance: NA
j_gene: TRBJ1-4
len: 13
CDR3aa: CSVESGGNEKLFF
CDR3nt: TGCAGCGTTGAGTCAGGGGGGAACGAAAAACTGTTTTTT

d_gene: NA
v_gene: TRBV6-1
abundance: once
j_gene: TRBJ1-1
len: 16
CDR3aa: CASSEEFGALNTEAFF
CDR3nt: TGTGCCAGCAGTGAAGAATTCGGGGCACTGAACACTGAAGCTTTCTTT

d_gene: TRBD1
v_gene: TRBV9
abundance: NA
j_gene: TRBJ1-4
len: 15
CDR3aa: CASSTGTATNEKLFF
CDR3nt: TGTGCCAGCAGCACAGGGACAGCAACTAATGAAAAACTGTTTTTT

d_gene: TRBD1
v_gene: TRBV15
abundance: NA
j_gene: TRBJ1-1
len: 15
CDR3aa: CATSRYRGGNTEAFF
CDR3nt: TGTGCCACCAGCAGATACAGGGGAGGGAACACTGAAGCTTTCTTT

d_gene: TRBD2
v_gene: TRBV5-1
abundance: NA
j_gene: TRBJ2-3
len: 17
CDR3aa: CASSLAFLAASTDTQYF
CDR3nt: TGCGCCAGCAGCTTGGCCTTCCTAGCGGCTAGCACAGATACGCAGTATTTT

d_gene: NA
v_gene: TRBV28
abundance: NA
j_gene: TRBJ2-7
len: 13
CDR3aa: CASSFGRSYEQYF
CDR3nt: TGTGCCAGCAGTTTTGGTCGCAGCTACGAGCAGTACTTC

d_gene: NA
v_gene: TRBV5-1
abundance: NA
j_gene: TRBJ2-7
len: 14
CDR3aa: CASSLDTAGYEQYF
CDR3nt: TGCGCCAGCAGCTTAGACACGGCGGGCTACGAGCAGTACTTC

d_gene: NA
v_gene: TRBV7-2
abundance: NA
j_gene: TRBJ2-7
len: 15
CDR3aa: CASSYRHTASYEQYF
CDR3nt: TGTGCCAGCAGCTATAGGCACACGGCCTCCTACGAGCAGTACTTC

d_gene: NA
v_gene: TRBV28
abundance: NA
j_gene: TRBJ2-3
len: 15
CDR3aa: CASSGNREATDTQYF
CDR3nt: TGTGCCAGCAGTGGGAACAGGGAAGCAACAGATACGCAGTATTTT

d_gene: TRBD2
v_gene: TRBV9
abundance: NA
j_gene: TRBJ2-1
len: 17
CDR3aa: CASSVAPKEAGRDEQFF
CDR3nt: TGTGCCAGCAGCGTAGCGCCGAAGGAAGCGGGACGGGATGAGCAGTTCTTC

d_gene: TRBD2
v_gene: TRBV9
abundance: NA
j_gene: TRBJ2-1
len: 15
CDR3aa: CASSGGLAGSDEQFF
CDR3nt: TGTGCCAGCAGCGGGGGACTAGCGGGCAGCGATGAGCAGTTCTTC

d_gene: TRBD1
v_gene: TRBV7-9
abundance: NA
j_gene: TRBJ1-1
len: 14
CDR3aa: CASRTDRGNTEAFF
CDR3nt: TGTGCCAGCAGGACAGACAGGGGGAACACTGAAGCTTTCTTT

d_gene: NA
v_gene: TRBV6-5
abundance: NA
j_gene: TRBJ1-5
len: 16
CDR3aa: CASSYSAGPGNQPQHF
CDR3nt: TGTGCCAGCAGTTACTCGGCGGGGCCGGGCAATCAGCCCCAGCATTTT